A single sample gave rise to the 8 T cell receptor beta chains below, sequenced in a study of blood T cell repertoires in COVID-19. The data were produced by immunoSEQ multiplex PCR, yet TCRdb's version contains in-frame clones alone and is incomplete. The sample includes about 310,000 clones, 87% of them seen just once. Sample: peripheral blood. The receptors stem from a man younger than 35 with active or convalescent COVID-19.

The chain employs TRBV7-2 and TRBJ2-3, with TRBD2 as a possible D gene (6 bases). Per germline, CDR1 SGHTA and CDR2 FQGNSA. This CDR3 has 15 amino acids. V was cut by 1 base and J by 0 bases, with 8 bases left in between. CDR3 residues: CASSLDAGSTDTQYF. In DNA form, the CDR3 reads TGTGCCAGCAGCTTAGATGCGGGGAGCACAGATACGCAGTATTTT.

V and J are TRBV2 and TRBJ2-7; TRBD1 matches 9 bases. Trimming took 10 bases from V and 5 from J; bases not matched to a gene: 9. CDR3 length: 13 residues. Per the germline V gene, CDR1 is SNHLY and CDR2 is FYNNEI. CDR3 residues: CATNRDREHEQYF. CDR3 DNA sequence: TGTGCCACAAACCGGGACAGGGAACACGAGCAGTACTTC.

J is TRBJ2-2 and V is TRBV2, with D unresolved. With 5 bases removed from V and 7 bases from J, the gap between germline ends came to 11 bases. CDR3 size: 13 residues. Germline-derived CDR1 and CDR2 are SNHLY and FYNNEI. The CDR3 region is CASSSDLVGELFF. The CDR3 nucleotides read TGTGCCAGCAGTTCTGACTTGGTCGGGGAGCTGTTTTTT.

The chain joins TRBV10-1 to TRBJ2-1, with 9 bases fitting TRBD2. The germline gives CDR1 WNHNN, CDR2 SYGVQD (reference sequence). The CDR3 has 16 amino acids. V was clipped by 0 bases and J by 3 bases; unmatched bases: 3. In DNA, the CDR3 is TGCGCCAGCAGTGAGTCAGTAGCGGGAGACTACAATGAGCAGTTCTTC. Translating gives CASSESVAGDYNEQFF.

The CDR3 DNA reads TGTGCCAGCAGCCAAGAGCATCGGACAGGGCGGAGTGAAAAACTGTTTTTT. Its translation: CASSQEHRTGRSEKLFF. V gene TRBV3-1 (or the pseudogene TRBV3-2) combines with J gene TRBJ1-4; 8 nucleotides agree with TRBD1. The CDR3 length is 17 residues. Germline CDR1 and CDR2: LGHDT and YNNKEL (reference sequence). The V gene end was trimmed by 0 bases and the J gene end by 7 bases; junction bases not matched to a gene: 10.

This clone showed up just a few times. The rearrangement uses TRBV18 and TRBJ1-1; D unresolved. CDR1 KGHSH and CDR2 LQKENI come from the germline V gene. CDR3 length: 14 amino acids. Trimming shortened V by 4 bases and J by 5 bases, and 14 bases separated the two germline ends. As DNA, the CDR3 is TGTGCCAGCTCACTGAGCGGGGAAGGGACTGAAGCTTTCTTT. Translating it yields CASSLSGEGTEAFF.

The rearrangement links TRBV2 to TRBJ2-1; D is possibly TRBD2 (5 bases). This CDR3 comprises 13 residues. The germline gives CDR1 SNHLY, CDR2 FYNNEI. V was clipped by 7 bases and J by 3 bases, with 10 bases between them. The CDR3 nucleotides read TGTGCCAGCAAGTCCGGGATCTACAATGAGCAGTTCTTC. Protein product: CASKSGIYNEQFF.

The chain links TRBV29-1 to TRBJ1-6; D is uncertain. The CDR3 loop spans 13 amino acids. V shed 4 bases and J shed 9 bases, with 13 bases lying between them. Per germline, CDR1 SQVTM and CDR2 ANQGSEA. CDR3 amino acids: CSVAGIGGSPLHF. DNA for the CDR3: TGCAGCGTTGCCGGGATAGGTGGTTCACCCCTCCACTTT.